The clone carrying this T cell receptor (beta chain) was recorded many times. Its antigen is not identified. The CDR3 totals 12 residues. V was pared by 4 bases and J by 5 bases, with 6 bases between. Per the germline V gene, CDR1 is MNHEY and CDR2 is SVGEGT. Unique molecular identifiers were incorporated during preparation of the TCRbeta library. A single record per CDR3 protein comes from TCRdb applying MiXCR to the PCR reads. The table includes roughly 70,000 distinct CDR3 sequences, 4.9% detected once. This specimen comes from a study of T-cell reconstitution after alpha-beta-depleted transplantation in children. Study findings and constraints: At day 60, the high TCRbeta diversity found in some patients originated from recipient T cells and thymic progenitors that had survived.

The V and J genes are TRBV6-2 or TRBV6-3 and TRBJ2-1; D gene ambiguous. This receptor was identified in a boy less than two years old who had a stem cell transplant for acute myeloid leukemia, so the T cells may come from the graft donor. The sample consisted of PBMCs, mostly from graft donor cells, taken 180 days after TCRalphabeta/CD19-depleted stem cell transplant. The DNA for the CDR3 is TGTGCCAGCAGTTCCCGGGACAATGAGCAGTTCTTC. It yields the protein CASSSRDNEQFF.